Following are 9 T cell receptor beta chains from one sample sequenced in a study of blood T cell repertoires in COVID-19. Generated by immunoSEQ multiplex PCR, the TCRdb table keeps only in-frame clones and is missing some. This table has roughly 400,000 clones, 88% appearing once. The sequenced sample was PBMCs or T cells enriched from blood (not recorded which). These receptors were taken from a middle-aged woman with acute COVID-19.

This chain links TRBV6-2 or TRBV6-3 with TRBJ1-2, with unresolved D. Germline V lookup: CDR1 MNHEY, CDR2 SVGEGT. The CDR3 is 13 amino acids. Trimming removed 6 bases at V and 2 bases at J, with 10 bases between. CDR3 sequence (DNA): TGTGCCAGCAGCAACCGAGTGAACTATGGCTACACCTTC. Amino acids: CASSNRVNYGYTF.

This chain uses TRBV5-1 with TRBJ2-3, with 7 positions matching TRBD1. This CDR3 has 13 residues. Germline loops: CDR1 SGHRS, CDR2 YFSETQ. V dropped 4 bases and J dropped 6; count of bases not matched to a gene: 5. CDR3: CASSRDSLDTQYF. In DNA form, the CDR3 reads TGCGCCAGCAGCCGGGACAGTTTGGATACGCAGTATTTT.

This chain uses TRBV10-1 with TRBJ2-7; TRBD2 might be the D (5 bases). The CDR3 has 13 amino acids. The V end lost 3 bases, the J end lost 3 bases, and 9 bases lay between the germline ends. Per the germline V gene, CDR1 is WNHNN and CDR2 is SYGVQD (reference sequence). CDR3 DNA: TGCGCCAGCAGTGACCTGCGGGTCTACGAGCAGTACTTC. It translates to CASSDLRVYEQYF.

This chain links TRBV6-4 with TRBJ2-7, with 7 bases aligning to TRBD1. Trimming removed 6 bases from V and 2 bases from J; junction bases left unmatched: 4. Germline V lookup: CDR1 MRHNA, CDR2 SNTAGT. The CDR3 is 13 residues long. CDR3: CASRTGTAYEQYF. For the CDR3, the DNA is TGTGCCAGCAGGACTGGGACAGCCTACGAGCAGTACTTC.

DNA for the CDR3: TGCGCCAGCAGCTGGACCCGGGGGGCAGGGGAAAAACTGTTTTTT. It translates to CASSWTRGAGEKLFF. The rearrangement links TRBV5-1 to TRBJ1-4, with D possibly matching TRBD1 (6 bases). The length of the CDR3 is 15 residues. The germline V gene has CDR1 SGHRS and CDR2 YFSETQ. With 3 bases removed from V and 8 bases from J, the gap between germline ends came to 17 bases.

This rearrangement joins TRBV7-6 to TRBJ2-5; 10 bases are a match to TRBD2. J was trimmed by 3 bases and V by 5 bases; bases with no gene match: 9. From germline, CDR1 is SGHVS and CDR2 FNYEAQ. The CDR3 has 16 amino acids. The CDR3 DNA follows: TGTGCCAGCAGCGCTAGCGGGGGCCCACTTAAAGAGACCCAGTACTTC. It codes for CASSASGGPLKETQYF.

This chain links TRBV5-1 with TRBJ2-1; 7 bases fit TRBD1. The CDR3 length is 14 residues. V gave up 4 bases and J gave up 7 bases; unmatched junction bases: 8. From germline, CDR1 is SGHRS and CDR2 YFSETQ. The CDR3 nucleotides read TGCGCCAGCAGCGCCCGACAGGGACAGAATGAGCAGTTCTTC. Translated: CASSARQGQNEQFF.

The gene calls are TRBV6-5 and TRBJ1-1; D gene unclear. CDR3 size: 12 residues. Germline V gives CDR1 MNHEY, CDR2 SVGAGI. Trimming cost V 2 bases and J 7 bases, with 8 bases left between them. Written as DNA, the CDR3 is TGTGCCAGCAGTTACACCGGGAGTGAAGCTTTCTTT. Translated, it gives CASSYTGSEAFF.

A single count supports this clone. The V gene is TRBV4-2, the J gene TRBJ2-3; D not certain. This CDR3 has 16 amino acids. Germline assignment: CDR1 LGHNA and CDR2 YNFKEQ. Trimming left V 0 bases short and J 2 bases short, with 12 bases between. This chain's CDR3 is CASSQEFLTYTDTQYF. The CDR3 DNA is TGTGCCAGCAGCCAAGAGTTCCTCACCTACACAGATACGCAGTATTTT.